The 19 T cell receptor beta chains given below trace back to one sample, sequenced in a study of blood T cell repertoires in COVID-19. The method was immunoSEQ multiplex PCR; TCRdb's version includes in-frame clones alone and lacks a portion of them. The table lists about 440,000 clones, 90% of them singletons. What was sequenced was PBMCs or T cells enriched from blood (not recorded which). These receptors were obtained from a man between 18 and 35 years old who had recovered from COVID-19.

This sequence joins TRBV6-5 and TRBJ1-2; 8 nucleotides agree with TRBD1. CDR3 length: 16 residues. CDR1 and CDR2 from the germline V gene are MNHEY and SVGAGI. V gave up 3 bases and J gave up 4 bases; unmatched junction bases: 10. The CDR3 sequence: CASSYRRTGYGYGYTF. The DNA for the CDR3 is TGTGCCAGCAGTTATCGGAGGACAGGGTATGGCTATGGCTACACCTTC.

The chain carries TRBV28 and TRBJ1-1, with 8 bases identical to TRBD1. This CDR3 comprises 15 residues. Germline-derived CDR1 and CDR2 are MDHEN and SYDVKM. After removal of 4 bases from V and 4 bases from J, the junction contained 8 bases not matched to a gene. The CDR3 protein is CASSSQGARGTEAFF. CDR3 in DNA: TGTGCCAGCAGTTCCCAGGGGGCTCGTGGCACTGAAGCTTTCTTT. The whole variable domain, remainder taken from reference TRBV28 and TRBJ1-1, is DVKVTQSSRYLVKRTGEKVFLECVQDMDHENMFWYRQDPGLGLRLIYFSYDVKMKEKGDIPEGYSVSREKKERFSLILESASTNQTSMYLCASSSQGARGTEAFFGQGTRLTVV.

The rearrangement joins TRBV30 to TRBJ1-2; 7 bases fit TRBD1. Trimming cost V 8 bases and J 2 bases; bases outside gene matches: 8. The CDR3 consists of 13 residues. Germline V lookup: CDR1 GTSNPN, CDR2 SVGIG (reference sequence). Here the CDR3 DNA reads TGTGCCGGAGACAGGGAAGTGAACTATGGCTACACCTTC. Translation: CAGDREVNYGYTF.

This chain joins TRBV4-1 and TRBJ1-2; 8 nucleotides match TRBD1. The CDR3 covers 14 residues. CDR1 and CDR2 from the germline V gene are MGHRA and YSYEKL. The V segment lost 4 bases and the J segment 8 bases; nucleotides outside the gene matches: 9. CDR3 in DNA: TGCGCCAGCAGCCTGAAGGCAGGGGGCGACGGCTACACCTTC. This sequence encodes CASSLKAGGDGYTF.

In DNA form, the CDR3 reads TGTGCCAGTAGTATAGGACAGGCCACAGATACGCAGTATTTT. It is translated as CASSIGQATDTQYF. The chain couples TRBV19 to TRBJ2-3; TRBD1 is a possible D gene (6 bases). Trimming took off 1 base at V and 2 bases at J, with 7 bases between the two ends. Germline V gene data show CDR1 as LNHDA and CDR2 as SQIVND (reference sequence). The length of the CDR3 is 14 residues.

This clone appeared a few times. V usage is TRBV27 and J usage is TRBJ2-1, with D possibly matching TRBD2 (5 bases). The CDR3 is 14 amino acids. Germline loops: CDR1 MNHEY, CDR2 SMNVEV (reference sequence). V lost 4 bases, J lost 7 bases, and 14 bases lay in between. The CDR3 region is CASSSPYTRNEQFF. CDR3 coding DNA: TGTGCCAGCAGTTCTCCCTATACTAGGAATGAGCAGTTCTTC.

The rearrangement uses TRBV5-3 and TRBJ1-5; 9 bases agree with TRBD1. TRBV5-3 qualifies as an ORF whose function is uncertain. The ends lost 4 bases at V and 2 bases at J; junction bases unmatched: 13. There are 18 residues in the CDR3. The CDR3 nucleotides read TGTGCCAGAAGCCGCGGGACAGGGTCTGCTGATGGCAATCAGCCCCAGCATTTT. Translation: CARSRGTGSADGNQPQHF.

This chain joins TRBV5-6 and TRBJ2-7, with a tentative D call TRBD1 (5 bases). The V end was cut by 0 bases, the J end by 0 bases, with 10 bases between. CDR1 is SGHDT and CDR2 is YYEEEE in the germline V gene. The CDR3 totals 15 residues. CDR3: CASSLGGRSSYEQYF. The CDR3 nucleotides are TGTGCCAGCAGCTTGGGGGGCAGGAGCTCCTACGAGCAGTACTTC.

This chain connects TRBV5-1 to TRBJ1-2, with D hard to call. Deletions cut 4 bases from V and 10 bases from J, with 11 bases between. The CDR3 runs to 11 residues. Germline CDR1 is SGHRS and CDR2 is YFSETQ. DNA for the CDR3: TGCGCCAGCAGCCTGGACCGGGACTACACCTTC. This sequence encodes CASSLDRDYTF.

The chain joins TRBV4-1 to TRBJ2-3; 8 nucleotides line up with TRBD2. Trimming cost V 1 base and J 9 bases; bases outside gene matches: 9. CDR1 and CDR2 (germline): MGHRA, YSYEKL. The CDR3 loop spans 15 amino acids. The CDR3 region is CASSQGRAGGGTQYF. The DNA of the CDR3 is TGCGCCAGCAGCCAAGGAAGGGCGGGAGGAGGGACGCAGTATTTT.

The chain links TRBV9 to TRBJ1-3; TRBD1 is a possible D gene (5 bases). This CDR3 is 16 amino acids long. The germline gives CDR1 SGDLS, CDR2 YYNGEE. Trimming removed 4 bases at V and 0 bases at J, with 14 bases between. The CDR3 sequence: CASSPTQGPSGNTIYF. The DNA of the CDR3 is TGTGCCAGCAGCCCTACCCAGGGCCCCTCTGGAAACACCATATATTTT. The whole variable domain, filled in from reference TRBV9 and TRBJ1-3, reads DSGVTQTPKHLITATGQRVTLRCSPRSGDLSVYWYQQSLDQGLQFLIQYYNGEERAKGNILERFSAQQFPDLHSELNLSSLELGDSALYFCASSPTQGPSGNTIYFGEGSWLTVV.

The chain recombines TRBV5-1 with TRBJ1-4; 11 nucleotides agree with TRBD1. CDR3 length: 18 amino acids. The J segment lost 0 bases and the V segment lost 0 bases, leaving 4 bases of the junction unmatched. Germline lookup yields CDR1 SGHRS and CDR2 YFSETQ. Here the CDR3 reads CASSLVGTGGATNEKLFF. CDR3 coding DNA: TGCGCCAGCAGCTTGGTAGGGACAGGGGGTGCAACTAATGAAAAACTGTTTTTT.

This chain joins TRBV6-5 and TRBJ2-3; the match to TRBD2 covers 16 bases. The ends lost 6 bases at V and 6 bases at J; junction bases unmatched: 0. This CDR3 has 14 amino acids. The germline gives CDR1 MNHEY, CDR2 SVGAGI. CDR3: CASRGLAGGDTQYF. In DNA, the CDR3 is TGTGCCAGCAGGGGACTAGCGGGGGGGGATACGCAGTATTTT.

The gene calls are TRBV4-1 and TRBJ2-1; TRBD1 matches at 7 bases. V lost 3 bases, J lost 7 bases, and 12 bases stayed unmatched. The CDR3 is 16 residues long. CDR1 and CDR2 (germline): MGHRA, YSYEKL. The CDR3: CASSQARLTGWNEQFF. CDR3 DNA: TGCGCCAGCAGCCAGGCTCGCTTGACAGGGTGGAATGAGCAGTTCTTC.

The sample holds a few counts of this clone. V and J are TRBV14 and TRBJ1-5; D is possibly TRBD1 (5 bases). Germline V gene sequence: CDR1 SGHDN, CDR2 FVKESK. Trimming shortened V by 2 bases and J by 0 bases, and 20 bases separated the two germline ends. There are 19 residues in the CDR3. The DNA of the CDR3 is TGTGCCAGCAGCCAAAGGCGGGGGGAGAGCGTAGCTAGCAATCAGCCCCAGCATTTT. This sequence encodes CASSQRRGESVASNQPQHF.

This chain joins TRBV5-1 and TRBJ1-6, with 7 bases aligning to TRBD1. After removal of 1 base from V and 8 bases from J, the junction contained 9 bases not matched to a gene. Germline V gene sequence: CDR1 SGHRS, CDR2 YFSETQ. CDR3 length equals 16 residues. CDR3 bases: TGCGCCAGCAGCTTGTTGTCCTCCACAGGGGATTCACCCCTCCACTTT. Translating gives CASSLLSSTGDSPLHF.

This clone was seen more than once but under ten times. The rearrangement joins TRBV11-2 to TRBJ1-4, with TRBD1 as a possible D gene (5 bases). Per the germline V gene, CDR1 is SGHAT and CDR2 is FQNNGV. The CDR3 has 14 amino acids. V was clipped by 7 bases and J by 8 bases, with 17 bases between them. Written as DNA, the CDR3 is TGTGCCAGCACCATCATGGGGGGAGGGGAAAAACTGTTTTTT. Encoded protein: CASTIMGGGEKLFF.

The V gene is TRBV18, the J gene TRBJ1-2, with D possibly TRBD1 on 6 matching bases. The CDR3 has 14 amino acids. V was cut by 5 bases and J by 6 bases, with 16 bases left in between. Germline CDR1 KGHSH, CDR2 LQKENI. CDR3 in amino acids: CASSSSPGADGYTF. The CDR3 nucleotides read TGTGCCAGCTCATCTTCCCCAGGGGCGGATGGCTACACCTTC. Full variable domain (outside the CDR3, taken from reference TRBV18 and TRBJ1-2): NAGVMQNPRHLVRRRGQEARLRCSPMKGHSHVYWYRQLPEEGLKFMVYLQKENIIDESGMPKERFSAEFPKEGPSILRIQQVVRGDSAAYFCASSSSPGADGYTFGSGTRLTVV.

The chain employs TRBV7-8 and TRBJ1-6; no firm D call. Germline CDR1 and CDR2: SGHVS and FQNEAQ. The ends were cut back, 4 bases at V and 8 bases at J, with 9 bases in the middle. The CDR3 has 13 amino acids. The CDR3 DNA reads TGTGCCAGCAGCTACAAAGATCATTCACCCCTCCACTTT. This encodes CASSYKDHSPLHF.